A single T cell receptor (beta chain) is shown here with its context. Its antigen remains unidentified. PCR employed 60 Vbeta and 13 Jbeta primers. Sequencing was performed with immunoSEQ multiplex PCR; in TCRdb, only in-frame clones are kept and a portion is missing. Among approximately 110,000 clones, 74% were seen once, and the ten largest hold about 2.8%. Each donor's status was that of a healthy bone marrow donor. This entry is derived from a study of cytomegalovirus exposure and HLA in healthy donors. Broader study findings: Three CMV-associated chains proved CMV antigen-specific in vitro. Sequencing had likely introduced a cluster of highly shared sequence variants as an artifact. Earlier analysis yielded a pattern in which most TCR beta V segments were productive about 87% or about 30% of the time.

The CDR3 has 14 residues. The V gene end was trimmed by 6 bases and the J gene end by 7 bases; junction bases not matched to a gene: 6. From germline, CDR1 is WSHSY and CDR2 SAAADI. The specimen sequenced was PBMCs. The chain employs TRBV10-2 and TRBJ1-4; 9 positions match TRBD1. The receptor comes from a man between 45 and 60 years old in good health and CMV-seropositive. The CDR3 loop is CASRAGTGLEKLFF. For the CDR3, the DNA is TGCGCCAGCAGGGCCGGGACAGGGCTTGAAAAACTGTTTTTT.